The 20 T cell receptor beta chains in this list originate from one sample, sequenced in a study of shared clonotypes between healthy human individuals. Data came from immunoSEQ multiplex PCR; TCRdb stores just in-frame clones and leaves some out. The sample has about 600,000 clones, almost 97% seen once. Sample: naive CD4+ T cells sorted from blood. Subset denoted: CD45RA+ positively selected. The origin of the receptors is a young woman in good health.

This rearrangement joins TRBV2 to TRBJ2-5, with no clear D. Germline V gene sequence: CDR1 SNHLY, CDR2 FYNNEI. The CDR3 is made up of 10 amino acids. Trimming pared 6 bases from V and 4 bases from J, leaving 3 bases between. The CDR3 nucleotides read TGTGCCAGCAGGGTAGAGACCCAGTACTTC. This encodes CASRVETQYF.

The V call is TRBV6-1, the J call TRBJ2-2; 9 bases align to TRBD1. Germline lookup yields CDR1 MNHNS and CDR2 SASEGT. V trimming: 8 bases; J trimming: 6 bases; junction bases outside the gene matches: 10. CDR3 size: 15 residues. The CDR3 nucleotides read TGTGCCAGCTCAACAGGGGGCGCTGGGGCCGGGGAGCTGTTTTTT. This encodes CASSTGGAGAGELFF.

This sequence joins TRBV5-6 and TRBJ1-2; D is unclear. Trimming took off 1 base at V and 6 bases at J, with 16 bases between the two ends. CDR3 size: 15 residues. Germline V gene lookup returns CDR1 SGHDT and CDR2 YYEEEE. The CDR3 DNA is TGTGCCAGCAGCTTGTTTATCGGTTATGGGGATGGCTACACCTTC. This translates into CASSLFIGYGDGYTF.

The CDR3 DNA reads as TGTGCCAGCAGTTTGGACTTTAACACCGGGGAGCTGTTTTTT. Translated: CASSLDFNTGELFF. J is TRBJ2-2 and V is TRBV27; TRBD2 might be the D (5 bases). The CDR3 consists of 14 residues. CDR1 is MNHEY, CDR2 SMNVEV, per germline (reference sequence). Trimming took 3 bases from V and 2 from J, leaving 7 bases between them.

Of note for this clone: Different DNA sequences within this sample yield the same CDR3. The rearrangement uses TRBV6-1 and TRBJ2-2; D uncertain. CDR1 is MNHNS and CDR2 is SASEGT in the germline V gene. Trimming took 4 bases from V and 5 from J, leaving 11 bases between them. This CDR3 is 14 amino acids long. The CDR3 loop reads CASSVLGDTGELFF. CDR3 DNA: TGTGCCAGCAGTGTTCTAGGTGATACCGGGGAGCTGTTTTTT.

The chain joins TRBV13 to TRBJ2-7; D is uncertain. This CDR3 region has 12 residues. The V gene lost 2 bases and the J gene lost 7 bases, with 9 bases spanning the gap. CDR1 and CDR2 (germline): PRHDT, FYEKMQ (reference sequence). The CDR3 protein is CASSLYPREQYF. CDR3 in DNA: TGTGCCAGCAGCTTATACCCGCGAGAGCAGTACTTC.

This sequence joins TRBV15 and TRBJ1-4; D ambiguous. V gave up 0 bases and J gave up 0 bases, with 8 bases separating them. This CDR3 has 16 residues. CDR1 and CDR2 (germline): LNHNV, YYDKDF (reference sequence). CDR3 DNA sequence: TGTGCCACCAGCAGAGATGGAGGAGCAACTAATGAAAAACTGTTTTTT. Its protein product is CATSRDGGATNEKLFF.

The DNA for the CDR3 is TGTGCCATCAGTGATCCCTTATCTAGCGGAGGCACAGATACGCAGTATTTT. It translates to CAISDPLSSGGTDTQYF. This chain joins TRBV10-3 and TRBJ2-3; TRBD2 matches 7 bases. Per the germline V gene, CDR1 is ENHRY and CDR2 is SYGVKD. The trim removed 3 bases at V and 1 base at J, leaving 10 bases unmatched. This CDR3 has 17 residues.

The genes are TRBV13 and TRBJ2-1; TRBD2 aligns across 8 bases. The germline gives CDR1 PRHDT, CDR2 FYEKMQ (reference sequence). Trimming at V came to 0 bases and at J to 4 bases, leaving 8 bases not matched to a gene. The CDR3 runs 17 residues. The CDR3 DNA follows: TGTGCCAGCAGCTTAGGGAGGGCGGGAGGATCTTACAATGAGCAGTTCTTC. The encoded protein is CASSLGRAGGSYNEQFF.

The chain carries TRBV10-2 and TRBJ2-5; D is unresolved. Germline CDR1 and CDR2: WSHSY and SAAADI. The germline V and J ends were trimmed by 4 bases and 2 bases, with 11 bases remaining between them. The CDR3 contains 14 residues. CDR3 sequence reads: CASSGLWAQETQYF. DNA of the CDR3: TGCGCCAGCAGTGGACTCTGGGCACAAGAGACCCAGTACTTC.

The V gene is TRBV29-1, the J gene TRBJ1-4; 8 bases map to TRBD1. This CDR3 is 16 amino acids long. J gave up 10 bases and V 6 bases, and 19 bases lay outside the gene matches. From germline, CDR1 is SQVTM and CDR2 ANQGSEA. This CDR3 is CSVLKGADRGRGKLFF. In DNA, the CDR3 is TGCAGCGTACTCAAAGGGGCTGACAGGGGCCGCGGAAAACTGTTTTTT.

In its sample, this clone was seen once. This sample includes further DNA sequences coding for the same CDR3. This chain connects TRBV6-1 to TRBJ1-1, with a tentative D call TRBD1 (6 bases). Trimming took off 6 bases at V and 0 bases at J, with 8 bases between the two ends. This CDR3 is built from 13 residues. Germline CDR1 is MNHNS and CDR2 is SASEGT. The DNA of the CDR3 is TGTGCCAGCAGCGGACAGATGAACACTGAAGCTTTCTTT. It yields the protein CASSGQMNTEAFF.

The J gene is TRBJ2-2, the V gene TRBV30, with D unclear. CDR1 is GTSNPN and CDR2 is SVGIG in the germline V gene (reference sequence). Deletions cut 5 bases from V and 4 bases from J, with 11 bases between. The CDR3 runs to 13 residues. The DNA of the CDR3 is TGTGCCTGGGGGCGGCAGTTCACCGGGGAGCTGTTTTTT. It is translated as CAWGRQFTGELFF.

The chain uses TRBV7-2 and TRBJ1-5; D unclear. The CDR3 has 13 amino acids. The germline V and J ends were trimmed by 1 base and 1 base, with 2 bases remaining between them. Germline V gene sequence: CDR1 SGHTA, CDR2 FQGNSA. CDR3 sequence (DNA): TGTGCCAGCAGCTTAGTCAGCAATCAGCCCCAGCATTTT. Protein sequence: CASSLVSNQPQHF.

V is TRBV28 and J is TRBJ2-4; tentative D call: TRBD1 (5 bases). Germline V lookup: CDR1 MDHEN, CDR2 SYDVKM. The CDR3 extends over 18 amino acids. V lost 3 bases and J 0 bases, leaving 18 bases between the germline ends. In DNA form, the CDR3 reads TGTGCCAGCAGTTTGGGCAGGGTAGGGAAACTAGCCAAAAACATTCAGTACTTC. It yields the protein CASSLGRVGKLAKNIQYF.

This clone showed up just once. The rearrangement uses TRBV28 and TRBJ2-2; TRBD2 might be the D (6 bases). Germline V gives CDR1 MDHEN, CDR2 SYDVKM. The CDR3 has 15 amino acids. V dropped 5 bases and J dropped 1 base, with 11 bases sitting between them. The CDR3 is CASSLLGGNTGELFF. CDR3 bases: TGTGCCAGCAGTCTATTGGGGGGGAACACCGGGGAGCTGTTTTTT.

This rearrangement joins TRBV29-1 to TRBJ2-5; TRBD2 matches at 10 bases. The J call may be wrong; the DNA end is better matched by TRBJ2-7. CDR1 SQVTM and CDR2 ANQGSEA come from the germline V gene. This CDR3 contains 13 residues. CDR3 coding DNA: TGCAGCGTGCGGACTAGCGGCTTCTACGAGCAGTACTTC. Its protein product is CSVRTSGFYEQYF.

This chain uses TRBV21-1 with TRBJ2-4; the D call of TRBD1 is as the table states it, not checked on the DNA. TRBV21-1 is a known pseudogene. The CDR3 has 12 amino acids. CDR3 amino acids: CASSKVPDSSSF. CDR3 nucleotide sequence: TGTGCCAGCAGCAAAGTACCGGACAGTAGTAGCTTC.

The V and J genes are TRBV28 and TRBJ2-1; 11 bases are a match to TRBD1. CDR3 size: 15 residues. J lost 8 bases, V lost 1 base, and 4 bases had no gene match. CDR1 is MDHEN and CDR2 is SYDVKM in the germline V gene. For the CDR3, the DNA is TGTGCCAGCAGTTTATTTGGACAGGGGGCACATGAGCAGTTCTTC. Translation: CASSLFGQGAHEQFF.

This clone appeared a single time. This sample also contains other DNA sequences that code for the same CDR3. The chain uses TRBV5-1 and TRBJ1-5; D is unclear. With 0 bases removed from V and 4 bases from J, the gap between germline ends came to 8 bases. CDR3 size: 14 residues. The germline CDR1 and CDR2 sequences are SGHRS and YFSETQ. DNA of the CDR3: TGCGCCAGCAGCTTGGGCCAGAATAATCAGCCCCAGCATTTT. This translates into CASSLGQNNQPQHF.